Reported below is one T cell receptor (beta chain). It has no known antigen specificity. A 2.5 ml peripheral blood sample was drawn into PAXgene tubes per donor and stored at -80°C. Without any T cell sorting, total RNA was extracted from whole blood using the PAXgene blood miRNA kit on an automated QIAcube. Peripheral blood from monozygotic twin pairs concordant or discordant for inflammatory bowel disease was subjected to deep TCRalpha and TCRbeta repertoire profiling with unique molecular barcoding. Smoking habits were recorded for all twin pairs, with individuals classified as current, former or never smokers. The method behind the library was 5' RACE. The input for every TCR library was approximately 3,500 ng of total RNA. For each sample, cDNA synthesis with SMARTScribe reverse transcriptase was split into eight separate reactions. During cDNA synthesis, template switching introduced unique molecular identifiers that contained a 6-nucleotide sample barcode. TCRalpha and TCRbeta cDNA was amplified by two nested PCRs of around 16 and 10 cycles, with bead purification after each PCR. Before amplification, cDNA was treated with uracil DNA-glycosylase and purified using the QIAquick PCR purification kit. The second PCR added Illumina TruSeq-compatible adapters along with sample-specific barcodes. Library quality and concentration were assessed using TapeStation and Qubit, and roughly 5.5 ng of each library was pooled. Sequencing of the pooled libraries was done on an Illumina HiSeq2500 single-index Rapid Run using custom sequencing primers and 2 x 100 bp reads. Concerning the study's data processing: MiGEC version 1.2.6 was used for UMI-based consensus assembly, which corrected PCR and sequencing errors. V(D)J alignment, clonotype assembly and CDR3 extraction were performed with MiXCR version 2.1.1. To normalise gene usage, clonotype sharing and MAIT/NKT TCR abundance, the analysis used the top 1000, 10 000 and 20 000 clonotypes per sample. After downsampling to 27 000 UMIs, diversity was calculated as the inverse Simpson index using the vegan R package. Paired Mann-Whitney U tests were applied to discordant twin pairs, and Benjamini-Hochberg correction was used for multiple testing. Each CDR3 protein sequence appears as one entry after TCRdb reprocessed the reads, and no DNA is included. Clone size and V and J calls follow TCRdb, not the original study. This sample's table lists just over 300,000 distinct CDR3 sequences. More than 4.5% of the sample comes from the top ten.

This specimen comes from a study of monozygotic twins with inflammatory bowel disease (dated by TCRdb to about 2019). Background for the entire study: The full study comprised some 30 monozygotic twin pairs: nine German pairs (four IBD-concordant, five IBD-discordant) and 19 IBD-discordant Danish pairs. The search for disease-associated traits relied mainly on comparing IBD patients with their genetically identical healthy co-twins within discordant pairs. Each individual had, on average, about 151 000 unique TCRalpha sequences and 181 000 unique TCRbeta sequences available for analysis.

Study-wide conclusions, independent of this receptor: No difference in repertoire similarity was observed between concordant and discordant twins, possibly owing to limited statistical power. TCRbeta repertoire diversity, by inverse Simpson index, was decreased in IBD patients compared with their healthy co-twins. The results gave no support for a single strong signal or clonotype linked to IBD. The analysis was unable to tell apart different T cell subtypes. IBD patients shared fewer clonotypes with other individuals than healthy twins did, most markedly in patients showing signs of disease activity. Background noise and inter-individual variability may have been introduced into the repertoires by the differing immunosuppressive treatments among patients.

The CDR3 sequence holds 14 residues, the cysteine and phenylalanine included. No nucleotide data were recorded. CDR1 and CDR2 are read off the germline V gene (reference sequence) as PRHDT and FYEKMQ. This clonotype was obtained from a human donor with ulcerative colitis or Crohn's disease, or a healthy co-twin of an affected twin (not recorded which). This chain joins TRBV13 to TRBJ2-1; the TCRdb D gene call, TRBD1, has no DNA to confirm it. Sample: blood. This receptor has the CDR3 CASSLGLGGNEQFF.